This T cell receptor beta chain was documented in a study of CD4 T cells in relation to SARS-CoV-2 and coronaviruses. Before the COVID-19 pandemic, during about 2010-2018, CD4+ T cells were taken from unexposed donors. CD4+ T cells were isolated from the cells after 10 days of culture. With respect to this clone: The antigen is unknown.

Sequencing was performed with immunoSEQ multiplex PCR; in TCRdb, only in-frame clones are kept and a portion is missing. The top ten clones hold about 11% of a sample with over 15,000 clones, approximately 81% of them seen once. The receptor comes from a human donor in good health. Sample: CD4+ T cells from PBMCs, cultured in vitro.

CDR3 loop: CSASGGRDTEAFF. The DNA for the CDR3 is TGCAGCGCCTCTGGGGGAAGGGACACTGAAGCTTTCTTT. V usage is TRBV29-1 and J usage is TRBJ1-1, with D maybe TRBD1 (5 bases). The CDR3 has 13 amino acids. V lost 7 bases to trimming and J lost 3 bases, with 15 bases between them. CDR1 and CDR2 from the germline V gene are SQVTM and ANQGSEA.